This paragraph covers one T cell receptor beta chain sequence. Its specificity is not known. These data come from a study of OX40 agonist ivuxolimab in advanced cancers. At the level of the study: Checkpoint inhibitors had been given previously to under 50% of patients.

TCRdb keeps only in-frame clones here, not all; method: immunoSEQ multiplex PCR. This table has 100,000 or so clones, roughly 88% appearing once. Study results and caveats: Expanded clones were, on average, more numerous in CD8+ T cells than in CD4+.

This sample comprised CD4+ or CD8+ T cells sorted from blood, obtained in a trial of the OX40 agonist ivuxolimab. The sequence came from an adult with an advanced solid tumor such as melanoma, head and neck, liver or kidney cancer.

The chain's CDR3 is CASTRAGAFSYEQYF. The DNA of the CDR3 is TGTGCCAGCACCCGCGCGGGGGCTTTCTCCTACGAGCAGTACTTC. The chain employs TRBV6-1 and TRBJ2-7; possibly TRBD2 for D (7 bases). With 7 bases removed from V and 0 bases from J, the gap between germline ends came to 16 bases. CDR1 MNHNS and CDR2 SASEGT come from the germline V gene. The length of the CDR3 is 15 residues.